The sequence of this TCR beta chain was determined in a study of IL-17A CD8 T cells in psoriatic arthritis synovium. Turning to the overall study: The goal of the study was to characterize the phenotype, molecular profile and function of synovial IL-17A+CD8+ T cells in the pathogenesis of psoriatic arthritis. Broad study findings and their caveats: Because no psoriatic arthritis synovial tissue samples were available, cells were taken from synovial fluid instead of synovial tissue. Some individual clones occupied over 4% of the repertoire, though most synovial CD8+ subsets remained polyclonal. TCR sequencing covered only three patients, which the authors acknowledged as a limited sample size.

DNA was extracted (Qiagen), and TCRbeta V-D-J rearrangements were subjected to bias-controlled amplification followed by high-throughput sequencing (immunoSEQ; Adaptive Biotech). The original methods were these. Productive sequences were analyzed at sequence level using the immunoSEQ Analyzer platform. Clonality was calculated as 1 minus Pielou's evenness, so values run from 0 (highly polyclonal) up to 1 (monoclonal). The Morisita index, which runs from 0 (no similarity) to 1 (complete similarity), was used to measure repertoire overlap between subsets. The immuneACCESS repertoire file appears here via TCRdb, limited to in-frame rearrangements. These files lack a portion of the clones; in checked studies, under half of the deficit traces to unresolved V genes, and the cause of the others is not known. The V and J calls and clone size are taken from that table; D and trimming were inferred from the DNA. This sample has approximately 2,300 clones in its table, and less than 75% of those were observed once. The leading ten clones occupy roughly 13% of the sample.

The V and J ends are trimmed by 0 bases and 6 bases, leaving 15 bases between them. Reading from cysteine to phenylalanine, the CDR3 counts 16 amino acids. Only the CDR3 part of the read is kept: 48 bases, read in frame from the first base. CDR1 and CDR2 were assigned from the germline V gene as MGHRA and YSYEKL. This clone has just one count. It has no known antigen specificity. No quality values exist for individual bases; no much larger clone is one base distant. Synovial fluid effusions were drawn by aspiration from the actively inflamed joints of psoriatic arthritis patients. Memory CD8+ T cells in synovial fluid were sorted patient by patient into Tc17 (IL-17A+) cells, bulk memory cells and Tc1 (IL-17A-IFNgamma+) cells in order to compare their TCR repertoires. The Classification of Psoriatic Arthritis Study Group (CASPAR) criteria were met by the psoriatic arthritis patients. The bulk memory CD8+ T cell sort included CD45RA-CD27+/- cells together with CD45RA+CD27- cells. In three patients with psoriatic arthritis, sorted CD8+ T cell subsets from synovial fluid were put through TCRbeta sequencing. Before use, synovial fluid mononuclear cells were separated with Lymphoprep and cryopreserved in liquid nitrogen. The medium used for cryopreservation had approximately 50% fetal calf serum and about 10% dimethyl sulfoxide.

This chain joins TRBV4-1 to TRBJ1-3; TRBD1 might be the D gene, on 5 matching bases. The receptor's source is a human donor with psoriatic arthritis. Source material: memory CD8+ T cells from synovial fluid. Taken with the paper, the label for cell subset or site translates to: bulk memory CD8+ T cells (CD45RA-CD27+/- and CD45RA+CD27-). The DNA sequence is as follows: TGCGCCAGCAGCCAAGATCGGGGCAGCTCATTAAACACCATATATTTT. Translation gives CASSQDRGSSLNTIYF.